The sequence of this T cell receptor (beta chain) was determined in a study of shared clonotypes between healthy human individuals. With regard to this clone: Its antigen is still unknown.

CD45RO negativity and positive selection for CCR7 defined naive CD8 cells, a population that excluded terminally differentiated effector memory CD45RA+ cells. This CDR3 has 13 residues. Per germline, CDR1 SGDLS and CDR2 YYNGEE. V was cut by 0 bases and J by 6 bases, with 10 bases left in between. Method: immunoSEQ multiplex PCR; TCRdb's copy keeps in-frame clones and lacks some. The data show about 800,000 clones, 95% to 97% seen once. Study findings and constraints: Naive CD4 clonotype sharing across four donors was around 5%.

The origin of this receptor is a man aged 25 to 40 in good health. Sequencing used naive CD8+ T cells sorted from blood. The V and J genes are TRBV9 and TRBJ2-7; D is possibly TRBD2 (7 bases). The CDR3 bases are TGTGCCAGCAGCGTAGACGGGGGGCCCGAGCAGTACTTC. Translation: CASSVDGGPEQYF. Full variable domain (outside the CDR3, taken from reference TRBV9 and TRBJ2-7): DSGVTQTPKHLITATGQRVTLRCSPRSGDLSVYWYQQSLDQGLQFLIQYYNGEERAKGNILERFSAQQFPDLHSELNLSSLELGDSALYFCASSVDGGPEQYFGPGTRLTVT.